One and the same sample provided the 14 T cell receptor beta chains below, sequenced in a study of tumor and adjacent non-tumor tissue in lung cancer. No cell sorting was done before RNA was extracted from the tissue. Three rounds of nested PCR, following a modified ARM-PCR protocol, produced the TCRbeta library. TCRdb redid the calling of the multiplex PCR reads with MiXCR, one entry per CDR3 protein. This sample has over 100,000 distinct CDR3 sequences, with 75% found just once. The sequenced sample was lung tumor tissue. The receptors come from a woman aged 55-69 years with non-small cell lung cancer.

Notes on this clonotype: At one end, the junction sequence differs from germline, possibly due to a read error. The chain joins TRBV4-3 to TRBJ2-4; 8 nucleotides match TRBD1. The CDR3 spans 15 residues. Germline V gene sequence: CDR1 LGHNA, CDR2 YSLEER. The CDR3 loop is CASSPGQETIDIQNF. The CDR3 region has the DNA TGCGCCAGCAGCCCGGGACAGGAAACCATCGACATTCAGAACTTC.

The rearrangement joins TRBV28 to TRBJ2-5; 8 nucleotides agree with TRBD1. CDR1 and CDR2 from the germline V gene are MDHEN and SYDVKM. This CDR3 contains 16 residues. J gave up 5 bases and V 5 bases, and 13 bases lay outside the gene matches. CDR3 sequence (DNA): TGTGCCAGCAGTACCCAGACAGGGGCCAGAAAGGAGACCCAGTACTTC. Translation gives CASSTQTGARKETQYF.

Remarks on this clonotype: One end of the junction varies from germline; a read error may be responsible. The J gene is TRBJ2-7, the V gene TRBV28, with D perhaps TRBD1 or TRBD2 (5 bases each). The V gene's germline CDR1 is MDHEN and CDR2 SYDVKM. The CDR3 totals 16 residues. The CDR3 spells CASILGASWFTYEQYF. The DNA of the CDR3 is TGTGCCAGCATTTTAGGGGCTAGCTGGTTTACCTACGAGCAGTACTTC.

Regarding this clonotype: Given a much more abundant clone one base away, this may be a read error. Given the absence of the conserved phenylalanine or tryptophan at the CDR3 end, a read error is likely. The rearrangement uses TRBV6-6 and TRBJ1-5, with no clear D. From germline, CDR1 is MNHNY and CDR2 SVGAGI (reference sequence). CDR3 length: 11 amino acids. Trimming took 6 bases from V and 5 from J, leaving 5 bases between them. This CDR3 reads CASRMDQPQHL. The CDR3 nucleotides read TGTGCCAGCAGGATGGATCAGCCCCAGCATTTA.

This chain joins TRBV18 and TRBJ2-1, with D perhaps matching TRBD2 (5 bases). The V and J ends lost 1 base and 5 bases respectively, with 18 bases between them. Germline V CDR1 and CDR2: KGHSH, LQKENI. This CDR3 comprises 17 residues. In nucleotides, the CDR3 is TGTGCCAGCTCACCACTAAGGAGGTCCCACCAGAACAATGAGCAGTTCTTC. This translates into CASSPLRRSHQNNEQFF.

The rearrangement links TRBV30 to TRBJ2-7, with TRBD2 matching over 7 bases. The CDR3 runs 15 residues. The germline V gene has CDR1 GTSNPN and CDR2 SVGIG (reference sequence). The ends lost 0 bases at V and 12 bases at J; junction bases unmatched: 17. The CDR3 DNA reads as TGTGCCTGGAGTGTTATCGGACTAGGATTCTACGAACTGTACTTC. This translates into CAWSVIGLGFYELYF.

The J gene is TRBJ2-1, the V gene TRBV10-1; D is unresolved. The CDR3 has 12 amino acids. V lost 6 bases, J lost 4 bases, and 7 bases lay in between. CDR1 WNHNN and CDR2 SYGVQD come from the germline V gene (reference sequence). This chain's CDR3 is CASRANYNEQFF. DNA of the CDR3: TGCGCCAGCAGGGCAAATTACAATGAGCAGTTCTTC.

Details on this clonotype: At one end, the junction sequence differs from germline, possibly due to a read error. The rearrangement links TRBV6-2 or TRBV6-3 to TRBJ2-2; a weak D match, TRBD2 (6 bases). CDR1 is MNHEY, CDR2 SVGEGT, per germline. This CDR3 spans 17 amino acids. The CDR3 loop is CANSYTQQRANTGGLFF. The CDR3 DNA follows: TGTGCCAACAGTTACACTCAACAGAGGGCCAACACCGGGGGGCTGTTTTTT.

CDR3 sequence (DNA): TGTGCCAGCACCCAAGAGGAGCGGAGGGTTGAGTTCTTC. It codes for CASTQEERRVEFF. The chain has TRBV11-3 and TRBJ2-1, with a possible D match to TRBD2 (6 bases). The V end lost 7 bases, the J end lost 14 bases, and 21 bases lay between the germline ends. This CDR3 comprises 13 residues. Germline V CDR1 and CDR2: SGHNT, YENEEA.

The V gene is TRBV20-1, the J gene TRBJ1-6; TRBD1 matches at 7 bases. Germline V CDR1 and CDR2: DFQATT, SNEGSKA (reference sequence). The CDR3 has 14 residues. The V and J ends lost 4 bases and 9 bases, in that order; junction bases with no gene match: 9. CDR3 in amino acids: CSAMETGASSPLHF. Here the CDR3 DNA reads TGCAGTGCTATGGAAACAGGGGCAAGTTCACCCCTCCACTTT.

A word on this clonotype: The CDR3 does not close with the conserved phenylalanine or tryptophan, likely indicating a read error. The chain has TRBV11-1 and TRBJ2-3; 10 nucleotides agree with TRBD2. Germline V gene sequence: CDR1 SGHAT, CDR2 FQDESV (reference sequence). The CDR3 totals 17 residues. CDR3 in amino acids: CASSSYGLAATTDTQYV. The CDR3 DNA sequence: TGTGCCAGTAGCTCTTACGGACTAGCGGCTACCACAGATACGCAGTATGTT.

This clonotype came up a few times. A much larger clone lies a single base off, so this may be a read error. V and J are TRBV20-1 and TRBJ2-3; D perhaps matches TRBD2 (5 bases). The germline CDR1 and CDR2 sequences are DFQATT and SNEGSKA (reference sequence). There are 15 residues in the CDR3. V was shortened by 0 bases and J by 2 bases, with 12 bases between the two germline ends. CDR3 sequence reads: CSARDASWNTDTQYF. DNA of the CDR3: TGCAGTGCTAGAGATGCTAGCTGGAACACAGATACGCAGTATTTT.

To note about this clonotype: A much larger clone is a single base away; this may be a read error. Without the conserved terminal phenylalanine or tryptophan, this CDR3 likely stems from a read error. The chain combines TRBV20-1 with TRBJ1-1; D gene unclear. Germline V CDR1 and CDR2: DFQATT, SNEGSKA (reference sequence). The ends were cut back, 3 bases at V and 8 bases at J, with 10 bases in the middle. This CDR3 has 11 amino acids. CDR3 nucleotides: TGCAGTGCTAGTGAGAGGGAAGAAGCTTTCGTT. Its protein is CSASEREEAFV.

For this clonotype: This may be a read error: a much more frequent sequence differs by one nucleotide. The V gene is TRBV6-1, the J gene TRBJ2-7, with TRBD2 matching over 8 bases. Germline V gene data show CDR1 as MNHNS and CDR2 as SASEGT. Trimming cost V 3 bases and J 7 bases; bases outside gene matches: 11. CDR3 length equals 15 residues. CDR3 sequence: CASSETSAGRLEQYF. For the CDR3, the DNA is TGTGCCAGCAGTGAGACTAGCGCCGGGAGATTGGAGCAGTACTTC.